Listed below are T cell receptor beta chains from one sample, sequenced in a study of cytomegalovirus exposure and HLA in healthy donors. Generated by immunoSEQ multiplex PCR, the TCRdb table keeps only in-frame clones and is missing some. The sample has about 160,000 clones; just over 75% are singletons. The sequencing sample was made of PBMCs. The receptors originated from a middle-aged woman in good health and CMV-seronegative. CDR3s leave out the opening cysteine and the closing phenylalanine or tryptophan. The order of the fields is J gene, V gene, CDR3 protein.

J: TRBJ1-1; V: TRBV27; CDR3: ASSSIRNTEAF
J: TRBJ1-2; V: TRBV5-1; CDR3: ASSWDSYGYT
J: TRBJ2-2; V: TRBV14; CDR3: ASSSGSANTGELF
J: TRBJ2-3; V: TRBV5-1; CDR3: ASSRLAGVSDTQY
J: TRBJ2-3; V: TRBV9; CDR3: ASSVGDSPSTDTQY
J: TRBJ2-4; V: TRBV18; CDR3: ASKQGARDIQY
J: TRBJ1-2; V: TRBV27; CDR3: ASSGGIANYGYT
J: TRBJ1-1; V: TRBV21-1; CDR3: ASRGQGGRGNTEAF
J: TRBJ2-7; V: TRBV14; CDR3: ASSEGEYEQY
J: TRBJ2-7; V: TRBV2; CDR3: ASRGDSHYEQY
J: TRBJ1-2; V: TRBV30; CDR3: AWSVQAFRDSYT
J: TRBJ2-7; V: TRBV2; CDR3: ASSARDRGPGEQY
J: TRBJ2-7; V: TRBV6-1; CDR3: ASSRTSGYEQY
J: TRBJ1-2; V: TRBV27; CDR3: ASRDPGQPYGYT
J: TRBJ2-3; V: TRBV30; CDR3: AWNIGTDTQY
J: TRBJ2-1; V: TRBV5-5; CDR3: ASSPMTGGYNEQF
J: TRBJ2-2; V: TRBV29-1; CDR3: SVRTGGVTGELF
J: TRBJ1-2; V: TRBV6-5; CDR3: ASSKGRAGAYGYT
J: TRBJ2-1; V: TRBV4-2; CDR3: ASSQSATGSGGSSYNEQF
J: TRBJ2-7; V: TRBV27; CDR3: ASKRDRGQYEQY
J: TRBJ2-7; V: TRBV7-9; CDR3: ASSPGLAVYEQY
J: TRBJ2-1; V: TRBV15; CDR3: ATSRGRPSYNEQF
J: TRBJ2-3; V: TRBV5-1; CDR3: ASSRAGDPTDTQY
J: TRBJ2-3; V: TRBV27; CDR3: ASSLGPGDTQY
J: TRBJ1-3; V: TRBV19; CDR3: ASNTGSNTIY
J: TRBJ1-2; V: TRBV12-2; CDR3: ASRLARVCYGYT